Below are 13 T cell receptor beta chains sequenced from a single sample in a study of Ad26.COV2.S vaccination and SARS-CoV-2 variants. The protocol was immunoSEQ multiplex PCR, while the TCRdb copy is restricted to in-frame clones and leaves out a portion. This table has about 390,000 clones, about nine tenths appearing once. As to treatment: some 20 received Ad26.COV2.S at low or high dose, single or two shots; five or six received placebo; per-sample allocation not given. Specimen acquisition occurred on day 63 following the initial vaccine or placebo injection. The sequences come from peripheral blood, collected in a trial of Ad26.COV2.S vaccine versus placebo. The receptors were sampled from a person between 18 and 59 years old who received the Ad26.COV2.S COVID-19 vaccine or a placebo.

The genes are TRBV15 and TRBJ1-1, with D unclear. Germline V gene lookup returns CDR1 LNHNV and CDR2 YYDKDF (reference sequence). This CDR3 has 13 amino acids. V was shortened by 4 bases and J by 2 bases, with 8 bases between the two germline ends. CDR3 nucleotide sequence: TGTGCCACCAGCACCGTCGAAAACACTGAAGCTTTCTTT. It is translated as CATSTVENTEAFF.

A few counts support this clone. The V call is TRBV5-6, the J call TRBJ2-7; the match to TRBD1 covers 7 bases. The CDR3 runs to 17 residues. Per germline, CDR1 SGHDT and CDR2 YYEEEE. V was clipped by 5 bases and J by 0 bases; unmatched bases: 14. The CDR3 region is CASSFRRTGALSYEQYF. The CDR3 bases are TGTGCCAGCAGTTTTAGACGGACAGGAGCCCTCTCCTACGAGCAGTACTTC. The full variable domain, its missing parts supplied by reference TRBV5-6 and TRBJ2-7, is DAGVTQSPTHLIKTRGQQVTLRCSPKSGHDTVSWYQQALGQGPQFIFQYYEEEERQRGNFPDRFSGHQFPNYSSELNVNALLLGDSALYLCASSFRRTGALSYEQYFGPGTRLTVT.

This chain's CDR3 is CASSLGLAGGNQETQYF. CDR3 DNA sequence: TGTGCCAGCAGCTTAGGACTAGCGGGGGGGAACCAAGAGACCCAGTACTTC. The chain combines TRBV7-2 with TRBJ2-5, with TRBD2 identical over 14 bases. The CDR3 runs to 17 residues. Trimming took 1 base from V and 0 from J; bases not matched to a gene: 1. Germline CDR1 reads SGHTA; CDR2 reads FQGNSA.

Comment on this clone: Relative to the germline gene, one junction end is altered; a read error may explain this. The chain recombines TRBV3-1 (or the pseudogene TRBV3-2) with TRBJ1-4; D possibly corresponds to TRBD1 (5 bases). The CDR3 length is 15 residues. Germline V gene data show CDR1 as LGHDT and CDR2 as YNNKEL (reference sequence). This CDR3 is CASSQEGDLGSKRVF. CDR3 bases: TGTGCCAGCAGCCAAGAGGGGGACCTTGGGTCGAAGCGGGTTTTT.

CDR3 DNA sequence: TGCGCCAGCAGTGCGCAGGCTAAGGGCACTGAAGCTTTCTTT. Amino acids: CASSAQAKGTEAFF. The chain is built from TRBV10-1 and TRBJ1-1; D is ambiguous. The V gene's germline CDR1 is WNHNN and CDR2 SYGVQD (reference sequence). V shed 4 bases and J shed 4 bases, with 13 bases lying between them. The CDR3 sequence is 14 residues long.

On this clone: At one end, the junction sequence differs from germline, possibly due to a read error. The chain carries TRBV3-1 (or the pseudogene TRBV3-2) and TRBJ2-1; 12 positions agree with TRBD2. Germline CDR1 LGHDT, CDR2 YNNKEL (reference sequence). The CDR3 covers 12 residues. The CDR3 sequence: CASSQGRTSGIF. The DNA of the CDR3 is TGTGCCAGCAGCCAAGGGCGGACTAGCGGGATCTTC.

The chain is built from TRBV6-2 or TRBV6-3 and TRBJ1-3; D is undetermined. The CDR3 consists of 15 residues. Trimming left V 2 bases short and J 0 bases short, with 8 bases between. CDR1 and CDR2 from the germline V gene are MNHEY and SVGEGT. The CDR3 loop is CASSYTLSSGNTIYF. DNA for the CDR3: TGTGCCAGCAGTTACACATTGAGCTCTGGAAACACCATATATTTT.

The chain combines TRBV7-9 with TRBJ1-4, with D possibly TRBD1 on 6 matching bases. V lost 5 bases, J lost 7 bases, and 20 bases lay in between. CDR3 length: 16 residues. Germline V lookup: CDR1 SEHNR, CDR2 FQNEAQ (reference sequence). The CDR3 loop reads CASSGERTANIEKLFF. The CDR3 nucleotides read TGTGCCAGCAGCGGAGAGCGGACAGCCAATATTGAAAAACTGTTTTTT.

This chain connects TRBV2 to TRBJ1-4; 7 bases fit TRBD1. CDR1 is SNHLY, CDR2 FYNNEI, per germline. J lost 8 bases, V lost 3 bases, and 18 bases had no gene match. The CDR3 has 18 amino acids. This chain's CDR3 is CASSDPDREDPGEEKLFF. The CDR3 region has the DNA TGTGCCAGCAGTGACCCTGACAGGGAGGACCCAGGAGAAGAAAAACTGTTTTTT.

The J gene is TRBJ2-2, the V gene TRBV19; D not resolved. V was clipped by 5 bases and J by 1 base, with 8 bases between them. The length of the CDR3 is 14 residues. Germline assignment: CDR1 LNHDA and CDR2 SQIVND (reference sequence). DNA for the CDR3: TGTGCCAGTAGTCCCCGGCGGAACACCGGGGAGCTGTTTTTT. Protein: CASSPRRNTGELFF. Using reference TRBV19 and TRBJ2-2 for the parts outside the CDR3, the full variable domain is DGGITQSPKYLFRKEGQNVTLSCEQNLNHDAMYWYRQDPGQGLRLIYYSQIVNDFQKGDIAEGYSVSREKKESFPLTVTSAQKNPTAFYLCASSPRRNTGELFFGEGSRLTVL.

In its sample, this clone was seen a few times. The chain is built from TRBV7-9 and TRBJ2-2; weak D call: TRBD2 (5 bases). Germline V lookup: CDR1 SEHNR, CDR2 FQNEAQ (reference sequence). This CDR3 is built from 15 residues. V gave up 5 bases and J gave up 0 bases, with 10 bases separating them. The DNA for the CDR3 is TGTGCCAGCAGCCTGTTCGGGACGAACACCGGGGAGCTGTTTTTT. Its translation: CASSLFGTNTGELFF.

This chain links TRBV6-6 with TRBJ1-6, with D uncertain. V gave up 6 bases and J gave up 8 bases, with 11 bases separating them. CDR1 is MNHNY, CDR2 SVGAGI, per germline (reference sequence). The CDR3 spans 13 residues. The CDR3 is CASSTGLYSPLHF. In nucleotides, the CDR3 is TGTGCCAGCAGCACGGGTCTTTATTCACCCCTCCACTTT.

The genes are TRBV5-6 and TRBJ1-1; TRBD1 is a possible D gene (6 bases). Germline assignment: CDR1 SGHDT and CDR2 YYEEEE. This CDR3 comprises 13 residues. Between the trimmed V and J ends, which lost 2 bases and 5 bases, there was a span of 10 bases. The chain's CDR3 is CASSFEGVTEAFF. The DNA of the CDR3 is TGTGCCAGCAGCTTCGAGGGGGTGACTGAAGCTTTCTTT.